One sample yielded the 23 T cell receptor beta chains listed below, sequenced in a study of T cell repertoires in cytomegalovirus infection. TCRdb itself ran the reads through MiXCR, one entry per CDR3 protein. This repertoire shows 150,000 to 160,000 distinct CDR3 sequences, about 20% found once; its top ten account for over 9.5%. Sequenced: PBMCs. Receptors were obtained from a human donor in good health (CMV status not recorded). Some clones in this sample may be carry-over from other donors' samples.

The rearrangement links TRBV7-9 to TRBJ2-5, with no clear D. V was cut by 8 bases and J by 5 bases, with 12 bases left in between. This CDR3 contains 12 residues. The germline CDR1 and CDR2 sequences are SEHNR and FQNEAQ (reference sequence). In DNA, the CDR3 is TGTGCCAGCTCCCCTGAGGCGGAGACCCAGTACTTC. It translates to CASSPEAETQYF.

This clonotype was detected many times. This chain links TRBV7-9 with TRBJ2-5, with D possibly called TRBD1 or TRBD2 (5 bases each). This CDR3 comprises 11 residues. V was cut by 4 bases and J by 5 bases, with 5 bases left in between. Germline loops: CDR1 SEHNR, CDR2 FQNEAQ (reference sequence). For the CDR3, the DNA is TGTGCCAGCAGCTGGGGGGAGACCCAGTACTTC. Amino acid sequence: CASSWGETQYF.

Ten or more counts support this clonotype. This chain links TRBV7-2 with TRBJ1-2; D is undetermined. There are 16 residues in the CDR3. Germline V gives CDR1 SGHTA, CDR2 FQGNSA. Trimming stripped 5 bases from V and 5 bases from J, with 21 bases between. The DNA for the CDR3 is TGTGCCAGCAGCGAACATGCCGTTGCTGTCGGATATGGCTACACCTTC. This translates into CASSEHAVAVGYGYTF.

This clonotype showed up just a few times. V is TRBV10-3 and J is TRBJ1-2; D possibly corresponds to TRBD1 (5 bases). The V gene lost 8 bases and the J gene lost 6 bases, with 13 bases spanning the gap. This CDR3 contains 12 residues. Germline assignment: CDR1 ENHRY and CDR2 SYGVKD. The CDR3 DNA reads TGTGCCATCGGGACCCAGAGGCATGGCTACACCTTC. Its protein product is CAIGTQRHGYTF.

The rearrangement uses TRBV9 and TRBJ2-3; 10 bases align to TRBD2. This CDR3 is built from 16 residues. The ends lost 3 bases at V and 2 bases at J; junction bases unmatched: 6. Germline V gene sequence: CDR1 SGDLS, CDR2 YYNGEE. CDR3: CASSGPGLANTDTQYF. CDR3 DNA: TGTGCCAGCAGCGGACCGGGACTAGCGAACACAGATACGCAGTATTTT.

In its sample, this clonotype was seen many times. A read error may account for a junction end that differs from germline. This rearrangement joins TRBV7-2 to TRBJ2-3; 10 bases align to TRBD2. The CDR3 loop spans 16 amino acids. Germline CDR1 reads SGHTA; CDR2 reads FQGNSA. The CDR3 region is CASNLGRSSGSDTQYF. The CDR3 DNA sequence: TGTGCCAGCAACTTAGGCAGGTCTAGCGGGAGTGATACGCAGTATTTT.

With regard to this clonotype: This may stem from a read error, because a much larger clone lies one nucleotide away. The chain is built from TRBV11-2 and TRBJ1-2; 8 bases agree with TRBD1. Germline V gives CDR1 SGHAT, CDR2 FQNNGV. The length of the CDR3 is 15 residues. The V gene end was trimmed by 1 base and the J gene end by 9 bases; junction bases not matched to a gene: 10. The CDR3 DNA reads as TGTGCCAGCAGCTTAGGGGGACAGGTGTCCCTCCGCTACACCTTC. Translation: CASSLGGQVSLRYTF.

Ten or more counts support this clonotype. The J gene is TRBJ2-5, the V gene TRBV7-8; 7 bases map to TRBD2. The CDR3 sequence is 15 residues long. V trimming: 3 bases; J trimming: 5 bases; junction bases outside the gene matches: 9. Germline loops: CDR1 SGHVS, CDR2 FQNEAQ. The CDR3 loop reads CASSFGAGVVETQYF. DNA for the CDR3: TGTGCCAGCAGCTTCGGGGCGGGGGTGGTGGAGACCCAGTACTTC. Full variable domain (rest looked up from reference TRBV7-8 and TRBJ2-5): GAGVSQSPRYKVAKRGQDVALRCDPISGHVSLFWYQQALGQGPEFLTYFQNEAQLDKSGLPSDRFFAERPEGSVSTLKIQRTQQEDSAVYLCASSFGAGVVETQYFGPGTRLLVL.

This sequence joins TRBV5-5 and TRBJ1-6; 9 bases are a match to TRBD1. The V segment lost 0 bases and the J segment 13 bases; nucleotides outside the gene matches: 8. This CDR3 is built from 15 residues. Germline-derived CDR1 and CDR2 are SGHKS and YYEKEE (reference sequence). The CDR3 here is CASSLVPDRGSPLHF. The CDR3 bases are TGTGCCAGCAGCTTGGTTCCGGACAGGGGTTCGCCCCTCCACTTT.

The chain has TRBV11-2 and TRBJ2-7, with 7 bases aligning to TRBD2. Germline CDR1 reads SGHAT; CDR2 reads FQNNGV. The length of the CDR3 is 14 residues. V lost 3 bases and J lost 4; bases outside the gene matches: 6. CDR3 region: CASSFQGGSYEQYF. In nucleotides, the CDR3 is TGTGCCAGCAGCTTCCAGGGAGGGTCGTACGAGCAGTACTTC. Complete variable domain (other parts from reference TRBV11-2 and TRBJ2-7): EAGVAQSPRYKIIEKRQSVAFWCNPISGHATLYWYQQILGQGPKLLIQFQNNGVVDDSQLPKDRFSAERLKGVDSTLKIQPAKLEDSAVYLCASSFQGGSYEQYFGPGTRLTVT.

This clonotype was seen only a few times. The V and J genes are TRBV10-3 and TRBJ2-5; 8 positions agree with TRBD1. The CDR3 has 17 amino acids. V was pared by 3 bases and J by 2 bases, with 11 bases of the junction left unmatched. Germline V gives CDR1 ENHRY, CDR2 SYGVKD. This CDR3 is CAISESRRTGSQETQYF. DNA of the CDR3: TGTGCCATCAGTGAATCCCGCCGGACAGGGTCGCAAGAGACCCAGTACTTC.

This rearrangement joins TRBV28 to TRBJ2-1; 10 positions agree with TRBD2. This CDR3 contains 15 residues. V dropped 3 bases and J dropped 9; count of bases not matched to a gene: 8. CDR1 is MDHEN and CDR2 is SYDVKM in the germline V gene. The CDR3 loop is CASSFGLAERGEQFF. In DNA form, the CDR3 reads TGTGCCAGCAGTTTTGGACTAGCGGAGCGGGGTGAGCAGTTCTTC. The full variable domain, in which reference TRBV28 and TRBJ2-1 provide the parts outside the CDR3, is DVKVTQSSRYLVKRTGEKVFLECVQDMDHENMFWYRQDPGLGLRLIYFSYDVKMKEKGDIPEGYSVSREKKERFSLILESASTNQTSMYLCASSFGLAERGEQFFGPGTRLTVL.

In its sample, this clonotype was seen a few times. This chain connects TRBV19 to TRBJ2-3; no definite D call. This CDR3 region has 15 residues. V lost 4 bases and J 2 bases, leaving 13 bases between the germline ends. Germline values: CDR1 LNHDA, CDR2 SQIVND (reference sequence). The CDR3 nucleotides read TGTGCCAGTAGTAGGACGGGTGCGGTCACAGATACGCAGTATTTT. Translating gives CASSRTGAVTDTQYF.

In this sample, this clonotype turned up a few times. The CDR3 here is CASGLGFGINNEQFF. DNA for the CDR3: TGTGCCAGCGGCTTGGGATTCGGGATTAACAATGAGCAGTTCTTC. The chain uses TRBV25-1 and TRBJ2-1; a possible D gene is TRBD2 (5 bases). The CDR3 covers 15 residues. CDR1 MGHDK and CDR2 SYGVNS come from the germline V gene. V was shortened by 8 bases and J by 5 bases, with 19 bases between the two germline ends.

This chain connects TRBV28 to TRBJ2-5; no reliable D call. The CDR3 covers 15 residues. V lost 1 base to trimming and J lost 0 bases, with 9 bases between them. CDR1 is MDHEN, CDR2 SYDVKM, per germline. CDR3 sequence reads: CASSLLAMNQETQYF. The CDR3 DNA reads TGTGCCAGCAGTTTATTGGCGATGAACCAAGAGACCCAGTACTTC.

There are many counts of this clonotype. The gene calls are TRBV7-2 and TRBJ2-3; 9 bases match TRBD2. V shed 5 bases, J shed 3 bases, and the junction held 9 bases outside the gene matches. This CDR3 contains 16 residues. Germline CDR1 reads SGHTA; CDR2 reads FQGNSA. This CDR3 is CASSAWTGLATDTQYF. In DNA form, the CDR3 reads TGTGCCAGCAGCGCCTGGACGGGACTAGCAACAGATACGCAGTATTTT.

This clonotype has ten or more counts. The chain employs TRBV11-2 and TRBJ1-6; 7 nucleotides line up with TRBD1. The V gene's germline CDR1 is SGHAT and CDR2 FQNNGV. The CDR3 has 15 amino acids. V shed 5 bases, J shed 10 bases, and the junction held 11 bases outside the gene matches. The CDR3, as DNA: TGTGCCAGCAGCCCCGGGGTAGGGGGCGTATCACCCCTCCACTTT. Its protein product is CASSPGVGGVSPLHF.

This clonotype was observed a few times. The rearrangement links TRBV28 to TRBJ2-7; D uncertain. Deletions cut 7 bases from V and 3 bases from J, with 13 bases between. This CDR3 has 13 amino acids. Germline V CDR1 and CDR2: MDHEN, SYDVKM. The CDR3 sequence is CASKLSSHYEQYF. In DNA, the CDR3 is TGTGCCAGCAAGTTGTCCTCCCACTACGAGCAGTACTTC.

The chain carries TRBV5-6 and TRBJ1-1; D is possibly TRBD1 (6 bases). Germline assignment: CDR1 SGHDT and CDR2 YYEEEE. The CDR3 is 16 amino acids. V lost 4 bases, J lost 0 bases, and 16 bases lay in between. CDR3 sequence reads: CASSPLVQGMNTEAFF. The CDR3 DNA follows: TGTGCCAGCAGCCCACTTGTACAGGGAATGAACACTGAAGCTTTCTTT.

This clonotype has a count of ten or more. The chain uses TRBV19 and TRBJ2-7; a weak D match, TRBD1 (6 bases). There are 16 residues in the CDR3. The ends were cut back, 3 bases at V and 4 bases at J, with 19 bases in the middle. In germline, CDR1 is LNHDA, CDR2 SQIVND (reference sequence). CDR3 nucleotides: TGTGCCAGTAGTATTGGCTACGGACAGCCTACTTACGAGCAGTACTTC. It encodes CASSIGYGQPTYEQYF.

The chain uses TRBV7-2 and TRBJ1-6; D is ambiguous. V lost 3 bases and J lost 12, with 9 bases in between. Germline CDR1 and CDR2: SGHTA and FQGNSA. This CDR3 has 12 residues. This CDR3 is CASSLAKGPLHF. The CDR3, as DNA: TGTGCCAGCAGCTTGGCAAAGGGACCCCTCCACTTT.

This clonotype has more than one count but fewer than ten. This chain connects TRBV7-9 to TRBJ2-5, with 11 nucleotides matching TRBD2. The CDR3 has 16 amino acids. Germline V gene sequence: CDR1 SEHNR, CDR2 FQNEAQ (reference sequence). J was trimmed by 1 base and V by 3 bases; bases with no gene match: 4. Here the CDR3 reads CASSFGTSGPQETQYF. The CDR3 DNA reads as TGTGCCAGCAGCTTTGGGACTAGCGGCCCCCAAGAGACCCAGTACTTC. Supplemented by reference TRBV7-9 and TRBJ2-5, the full variable domain reads DTGVSQNPRHKITKRGQNVTFRCDPISEHNRLYWYRQTLGQGPEFLTYFQNEAQLEKSRLLSDRFSAERPKGSFSTLEIQRTEQGDSAMYLCASSFGTSGPQETQYFGPGTRLLVL.

This clonotype was counted at least ten times. The chain links TRBV7-2 to TRBJ2-6; a weak D match, TRBD1 (5 bases). The V end was cut by 6 bases, the J end by 0 bases, with 12 bases between. Germline-derived CDR1 and CDR2 are SGHTA and FQGNSA. This CDR3 spans 16 amino acids. The CDR3 DNA follows: TGTGCCAGCAGTAAAACAGGTGTCTCTGGGGCCAACGTCCTGACTTTC. Translation: CASSKTGVSGANVLTF.